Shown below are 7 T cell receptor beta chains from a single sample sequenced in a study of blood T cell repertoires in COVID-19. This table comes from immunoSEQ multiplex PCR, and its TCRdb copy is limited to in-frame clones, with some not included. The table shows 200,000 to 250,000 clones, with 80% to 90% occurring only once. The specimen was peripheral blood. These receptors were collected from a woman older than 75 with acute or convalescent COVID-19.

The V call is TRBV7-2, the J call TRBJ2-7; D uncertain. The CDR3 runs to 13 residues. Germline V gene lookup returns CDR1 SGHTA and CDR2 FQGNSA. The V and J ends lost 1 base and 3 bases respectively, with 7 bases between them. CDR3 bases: TGTGCCAGCAGCTTAGTTCCCCTCTACGAGCAGTACTTC. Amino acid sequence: CASSLVPLYEQYF.

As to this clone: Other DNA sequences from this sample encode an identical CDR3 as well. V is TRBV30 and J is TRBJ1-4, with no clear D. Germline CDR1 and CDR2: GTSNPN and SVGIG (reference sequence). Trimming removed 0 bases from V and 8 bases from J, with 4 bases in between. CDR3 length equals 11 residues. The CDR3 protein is CAWSVQEKLFF. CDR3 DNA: TGTGCCTGGAGTGTCCAGGAAAAACTGTTTTTT.

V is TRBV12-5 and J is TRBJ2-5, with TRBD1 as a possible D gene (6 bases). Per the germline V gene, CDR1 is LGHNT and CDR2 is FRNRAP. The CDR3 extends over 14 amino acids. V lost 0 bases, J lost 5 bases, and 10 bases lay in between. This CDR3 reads CASGLVGQGETQYF. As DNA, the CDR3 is TGTGCTAGTGGTTTGGTGGGGCAGGGGGAGACCCAGTACTTC.

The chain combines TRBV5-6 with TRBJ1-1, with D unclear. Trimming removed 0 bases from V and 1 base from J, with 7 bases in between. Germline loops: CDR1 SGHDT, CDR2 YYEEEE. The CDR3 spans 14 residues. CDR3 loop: CASSLDSPNTEAFF. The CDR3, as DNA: TGTGCCAGCAGCTTGGACAGCCCGAACACTGAAGCTTTCTTT.

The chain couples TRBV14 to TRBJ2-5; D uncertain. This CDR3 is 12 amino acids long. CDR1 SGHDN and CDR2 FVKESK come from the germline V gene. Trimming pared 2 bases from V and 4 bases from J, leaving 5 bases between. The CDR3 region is CASSQLRETQYF. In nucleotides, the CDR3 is TGTGCCAGCAGCCAACTTCGAGAGACCCAGTACTTC.

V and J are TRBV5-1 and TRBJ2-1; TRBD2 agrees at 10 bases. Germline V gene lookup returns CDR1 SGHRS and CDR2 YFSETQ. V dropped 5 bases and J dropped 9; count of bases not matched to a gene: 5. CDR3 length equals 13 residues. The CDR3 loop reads CASRWTSGGEQFF. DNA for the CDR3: TGCGCCAGCAGGTGGACTAGCGGCGGTGAGCAGTTCTTC.

Here the CDR3 reads CASSPTGNTEAFF. Here the CDR3 DNA reads TGTGCCAGCAGTCCGACGGGGAACACTGAAGCTTTCTTT. V gene TRBV28 combines with J gene TRBJ1-1; unclear D gene. The V and J ends lost 5 bases and 1 base respectively, with 8 bases between them. The length of the CDR3 is 13 residues. Germline V CDR1 and CDR2: MDHEN, SYDVKM.